This T cell receptor beta chain was sequenced in a study of cytomegalovirus exposure and HLA in healthy donors. The study, taken as a whole, reports: The authors later found most CMV-associated TCR beta chains appeared HLA-restricted. Apart from CMV serostatus, no immune exposure information was available. It emerged from a later analysis that several of the most significant clusters appeared to be linked to common viral pathogens. In a later analysis, HLA-associated TCR beta chains were more clonally expanded than equally common others.

In the case of this clone: Its matching antigen is unknown.

Germline lookup yields CDR1 LNHDA and CDR2 SQIVND (reference sequence). CDR3 length: 15 amino acids. Losses at the gene ends were 4 bases for V and 3 bases for J; bases not matched to a gene: 3. PCR primers comprised 60 Vbeta and 13 Jbeta primers. The table came from immunoSEQ multiplex PCR; TCRdb's copy has only in-frame clones and leaves some out. The table records about 82,000 clones, under 80% of them present only once. The sequencing input was PBMCs. V is TRBV19 and J is TRBJ1-3; 10 nucleotides line up with TRBD1. The receptor was derived from a human donor in good health. For the CDR3, the DNA is TGTGCCAGTAGTACGACAGGGGGCTATGGAAACACCATATATTTT. This codes for CASSTTGGYGNTIYF.